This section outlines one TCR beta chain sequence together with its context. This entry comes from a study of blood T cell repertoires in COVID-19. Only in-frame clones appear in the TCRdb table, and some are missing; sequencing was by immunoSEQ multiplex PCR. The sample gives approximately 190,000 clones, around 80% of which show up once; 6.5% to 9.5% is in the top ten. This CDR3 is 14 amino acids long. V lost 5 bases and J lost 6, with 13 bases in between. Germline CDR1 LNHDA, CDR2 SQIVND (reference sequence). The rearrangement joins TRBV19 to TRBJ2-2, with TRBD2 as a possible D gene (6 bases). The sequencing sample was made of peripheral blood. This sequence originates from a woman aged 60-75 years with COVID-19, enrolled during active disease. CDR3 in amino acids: CASSALGGPGELFF. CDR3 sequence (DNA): TGTGCCAGTAGTGCCTTGGGGGGACCCGGGGAGCTGTTTTTT. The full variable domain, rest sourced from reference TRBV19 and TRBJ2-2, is DGGITQSPKYLFRKEGQNVTLSCEQNLNHDAMYWYRQDPGQGLRLIYYSQIVNDFQKGDIAEGYSVSREKKESFPLTVTSAQKNPTAFYLCASSALGGPGELFFGEGSRLTVL.